These 4 T cell receptor beta chains were all obtained from the same sample, sequenced in a study of cytomegalovirus exposure and HLA in healthy donors. Primers for the PCR totalled 60 Vbeta and 13 Jbeta. Data came from immunoSEQ multiplex PCR; TCRdb stores just in-frame clones and leaves some out. The sample contains some 150,000 clones, roughly 72% of which appear only once. Sequencing was performed on PBMCs. These receptors all come from a man aged 35-49 years in good health and CMV-seronegative.

This clone was counted between two and nine times. V and J are TRBV4-3 and TRBJ2-2, with a tentative D call TRBD1 (7 bases). Per germline, CDR1 LGHNA and CDR2 YSLEER. There are 14 residues in the CDR3. Trimming took 6 bases from V and 4 from J, leaving 12 bases between them. CDR3 amino acids: CASRVRGATGELFF. CDR3 DNA sequence: TGCGCCAGCAGGGTCAGGGGGGCCACCGGGGAGCTGTTTTTT.

This clone was observed a single time. The chain recombines TRBV11-2 with TRBJ1-1, with D perhaps TRBD1 (5 bases). CDR3 length: 13 residues. The germline V gene has CDR1 SGHAT and CDR2 FQNNGV. Trimming shortened V by 3 bases and J by 8 bases, and 13 bases separated the two germline ends. CDR3 residues: CASSFNRGGEAFF. The CDR3 coding sequence is TGTGCCAGCAGCTTTAATAGGGGCGGAGAAGCTTTCTTT.

The count of this clone is one. The junction differs from germline at one of its ends, possibly a read error. V is TRBV7-9 and J is TRBJ1-1; D possibly corresponds to TRBD1 (5 bases). This CDR3 has 17 residues. In germline, CDR1 is SEHNR, CDR2 FQNEAQ (reference sequence). CDR3 region: CSSSLRGGQGMNTEAFF. The CDR3 DNA reads as TGTTCCAGCAGCTTAAGGGGTGGGCAGGGAATGAACACTGAAGCTTTCTTT.

This rearrangement joins TRBV5-1 to TRBJ1-2; D perhaps matches TRBD1 (6 bases). The length of the CDR3 is 18 residues. V gave up 3 bases and J gave up 0 bases, with 21 bases separating them. Germline V gene lookup returns CDR1 SGHRS and CDR2 YFSETQ. For the CDR3, the DNA is TGCGCCAGCAGCTCCCACATCGGGGGGCTCCCAGCTAACTATGGCTACACCTTC. Its translation: CASSSHIGGLPANYGYTF.